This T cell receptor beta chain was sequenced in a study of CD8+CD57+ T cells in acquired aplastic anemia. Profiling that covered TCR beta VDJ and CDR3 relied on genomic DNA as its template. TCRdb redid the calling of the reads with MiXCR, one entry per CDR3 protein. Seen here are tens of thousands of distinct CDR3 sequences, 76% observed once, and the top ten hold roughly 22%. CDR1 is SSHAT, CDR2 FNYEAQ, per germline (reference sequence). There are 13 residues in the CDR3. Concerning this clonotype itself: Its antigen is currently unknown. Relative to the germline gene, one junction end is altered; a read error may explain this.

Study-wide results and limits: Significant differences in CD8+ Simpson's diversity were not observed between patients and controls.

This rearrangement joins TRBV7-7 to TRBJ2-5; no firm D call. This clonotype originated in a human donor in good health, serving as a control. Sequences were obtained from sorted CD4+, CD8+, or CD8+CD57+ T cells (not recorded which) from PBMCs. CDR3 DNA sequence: TGTGCTAGCAGCTCTCACTACCAAGAGACCCAGTACTTC. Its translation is CASSSHYQETQYF.